This T cell receptor beta chain originates from a study of blood T cell repertoires in COVID-19. As for the study in general: There were acute and convalescent COVID-19 samples, and they came from the United States, Italy and Spain. PBMCs, B-cell-depleted T cells, or T cells were the source of the cDNA or gDNA that made up the material.

As handled by the study authors: For nucleated cells, counts were estimated from reference gene primer amplification. Assay used: immunoSEQ multiplex PCR; TCRdb lists only in-frame clones, some missing. From that table come the V and J calls and clone size; the DNA was used to work out D and trimming. The top ten hold around 13% of the sample, which has fewer than 150,000 clones, approximately 84% seen once. The specimen was peripheral blood. This TCR was sampled from a human donor in a cohort sampled during active COVID-19.

For the CDR3, the DNA is TGTGCCAGCAGTGCACGACGTCTCGCGGGACAGGGGGTCGAGCAGTACTTC. This codes for CASSARRLAGQGVEQYF. The chain employs TRBV6-1 and TRBJ2-7, with 11 positions matching TRBD1. Germline CDR1 is MNHNS and CDR2 is SASEGT. The CDR3 has 17 residues. V gave up 4 bases and J gave up 6 bases; unmatched junction bases: 14.